This entry features one TCR beta chain sequence. The table came from immunoSEQ multiplex PCR; TCRdb's copy has only in-frame clones and leaves some out. The table lists tens of thousands of clones, 65% to 85% of them singletons. The record originates from a study of T cell responses to AZD1222 COVID-19 vaccine. CDR3 length: 12 residues. The source was peripheral blood, collected 28 days after the second AZD1222 dose. This sequence was found in an adult who received the AZD1222 COVID-19 vaccine. V usage is TRBV21-1 and J usage is TRBJ2-1; TRBD2 is taken as the D call from the table, unchecked against the DNA. TRBV21-1 is shown as a pseudogene. The CDR3: CASSPAGAEQFF. CDR3 DNA sequence: TGTGCCAGCAGCCCAGCGGGAGCTGAGCAGTTCTTC.